This T cell receptor (beta chain) was captured by sequencing in a study of cytomegalovirus exposure and HLA in healthy donors. With 60 Vbeta and 13 Jbeta primers, the PCR was carried out. Method: immunoSEQ multiplex PCR; TCRdb's copy keeps in-frame clones and lacks some. The profile shows roughly 150,000 clones, roughly four fifths of them singletons. Every donor was a healthy person donating bone marrow. General study points: In a later analysis, the majority of CMV-associated beta chains seemingly showed HLA restriction.

Germline V gene lookup returns CDR1 MNHEY and CDR2 SVGAGI. V lost 2 bases, J lost 13 bases, and 17 bases lay in between. This CDR3 region has 14 residues. The table lists this clone with a count of one. The antigen is not known. Sequenced input: PBMCs. The source of this sequence is a man aged 40-50 years in good health and CMV-seronegative. This sequence joins TRBV6-5 and TRBJ1-4; D ambiguous. The CDR3 DNA sequence: TGTGCCAGCAGTTACAATGTGGTGGCCGGGAGACTGTTTTTT. Its translation: CASSYNVVAGRLFF.